One and the same sample provided the 21 T cell receptor beta chains below, sequenced in a study of follicular helper T cells after annual influenza vaccination. Sequencing used immunoSEQ multiplex PCR; TCRdb keeps in-frame clones, though not all of them. Of around 9,500 clones in the sample, about 80% were seen once. Time point reported: 2013-2014 season, 7 days after vaccination. Sequences were derived from CXCR5- memory CD4+ T cells sorted from blood, sampled 7 days after influenza vaccination. All receptors derive from an adult who received the influenza vaccine.

The gene calls are TRBV19 and TRBJ1-2; 9 nucleotides align to TRBD1. The length of the CDR3 is 16 residues. V shed 6 bases, J shed 3 bases, and the junction held 11 bases outside the gene matches. The germline V gene encodes CDR1 LNHDA and CDR2 SQIVND (reference sequence). CDR3 sequence: CASRRTGDRFYYGYTF. CDR3 bases: TGTGCCAGTAGGCGGACAGGGGACCGATTTTACTATGGCTACACCTTC. Drawing the rest from reference TRBV19 and TRBJ1-2, the complete variable domain is DGGITQSPKYLFRKEGQNVTLSCEQNLNHDAMYWYRQDPGQGLRLIYYSQIVNDFQKGDIAEGYSVSREKKESFPLTVTSAQKNPTAFYLCASRRTGDRFYYGYTFGSGTRLTVV.

CDR3 region: CASSRDRAHEQFF. In nucleotides, the CDR3 is TGTGCCAGCAGCCGGGACAGGGCACATGAGCAGTTCTTC. This sequence joins TRBV11-2 and TRBJ2-1; 9 positions agree with TRBD1. Germline V gives CDR1 SGHAT, CDR2 FQNNGV. With V trimmed by 5 bases and J by 8 bases, 4 bases remained unmatched. The CDR3 has 13 amino acids. Full variable domain (outside the CDR3, taken from reference TRBV11-2 and TRBJ2-1): EAGVAQSPRYKIIEKRQSVAFWCNPISGHATLYWYQQILGQGPKLLIQFQNNGVVDDSQLPKDRFSAERLKGVDSTLKIQPAKLEDSAVYLCASSRDRAHEQFFGPGTRLTVL.

The chain uses TRBV25-1 and TRBJ1-1, with a possible D match to TRBD1 (5 bases). Germline lookup yields CDR1 MGHDK and CDR2 SYGVNS. Trimming removed 3 bases at V and 10 bases at J, with 12 bases between. CDR3 size: 12 residues. Here the CDR3 reads CASSEGKGTAFF. CDR3 nucleotides: TGTGCCAGCAGTGAGGGAAAGGGGACAGCTTTCTTT.

The V call is TRBV30, the J call TRBJ2-3; D is unclear. The CDR3 sequence is 12 residues long. The germline gives CDR1 GTSNPN, CDR2 SVGIG (reference sequence). Between the trimmed V and J ends, which lost 0 bases and 14 bases, there was a span of 15 bases. CDR3 in DNA: TGTGCCTGGAGTGTACGAACTTCGAAGCCGTATTTT. Protein: CAWSVRTSKPYF.

In the case of this clone: No DNA is shown, since the ends of the CDR3 on it are uncertain; the CDR3 is the one TCRdb lists. The rearrangement links TRBV21-1 to TRBJ1-6. TRBV21-1 is a pseudogene locus. 17 amino acids form the CDR3, both terminal residues included. The CDR3: CASSNGGFALGNPPLHF.

CDR3 DNA: TGTGCCAGCAGTGAATGGTGGGGGGGCCCCACCGGGGAGCTGTTTTTT. Translating gives CASSEWWGGPTGELFF. The genes are TRBV6-1 and TRBJ2-2; weak D call: TRBD2 (7 bases). Trimming shortened V by 2 bases and J by 4 bases, and 14 bases separated the two germline ends. The CDR3 extends over 16 amino acids. CDR1 and CDR2 from the germline V gene are MNHNS and SASEGT.

This clone was observed once. The V and J genes are TRBV5-1 and TRBJ2-1, with TRBD2 matching 7 bases. The germline gives CDR1 SGHRS, CDR2 YFSETQ. With V trimmed by 0 bases and J by 7 bases, 4 bases remained unmatched. The CDR3 covers 14 residues. This CDR3 is CASSLGLAANEQFF. Here the CDR3 DNA reads TGCGCCAGCAGCTTGGGACTAGCAGCGAATGAGCAGTTCTTC.

CDR3 bases: TGCGCCAGCAGTCAAGACGGACAGGGGGCTCAGGAGCAGTACTTC. Encoded protein: CASSQDGQGAQEQYF. V is TRBV23-1 and J is TRBJ2-7; TRBD1 matches 11 bases. TRBV23-1 is designated an ORF whose function remains uncertain. This CDR3 comprises 15 residues. Trimming cost V 2 bases and J 7 bases; bases outside gene matches: 7.

The chain couples TRBV19 to TRBJ2-5, with a tentative D call TRBD1 (5 bases). V lost 5 bases and J 5 bases, leaving 15 bases between the germline ends. There are 14 residues in the CDR3. Germline assignment: CDR1 LNHDA and CDR2 SQIVND (reference sequence). The CDR3 bases are TGTGCCAGTAGTCCCAGGGAAGGGGCTGAGACCCAGTACTTC. Translation: CASSPREGAETQYF.

This clone has a handful of counts. The chain carries TRBV19 and TRBJ1-2; 8 bases fit TRBD1. The CDR3 runs to 14 residues. V was clipped by 4 bases and J by 5 bases; unmatched bases: 6. CDR1 LNHDA and CDR2 SQIVND come from the germline V gene (reference sequence). The CDR3 sequence: CASSTGQGGYGYTF. The CDR3 nucleotides are TGTGCCAGTAGTACCGGACAGGGCGGTTATGGCTACACCTTC. Using reference TRBV19 and TRBJ1-2 for the parts outside the CDR3, the full variable domain is DGGITQSPKYLFRKEGQNVTLSCEQNLNHDAMYWYRQDPGQGLRLIYYSQIVNDFQKGDIAEGYSVSREKKESFPLTVTSAQKNPTAFYLCASSTGQGGYGYTFGSGTRLTVV.

This chain's CDR3 is CASSEAHSEKLFF. Here the CDR3 DNA reads TGTGCCAGCAGTGAAGCCCACAGTGAAAAACTGTTTTTT. V and J are TRBV6-1 and TRBJ1-4; D remains ambiguous. The germline V and J ends were trimmed by 0 bases and 7 bases, with 6 bases remaining between them. Germline assignment: CDR1 MNHNS and CDR2 SASEGT. The CDR3 covers 13 residues.

This clone was detected once. The gene calls are TRBV28 and TRBJ2-4, with 8 bases identical to TRBD1. Germline CDR1 MDHEN, CDR2 SYDVKM. The CDR3 extends over 13 amino acids. After removal of 8 bases from V and 9 bases from J, the junction contained 9 bases not matched to a gene. The chain's CDR3 is CASGSGQGFIQYF. The CDR3 DNA is TGTGCCAGCGGATCCGGACAGGGCTTCATTCAGTACTTC.

The chain joins TRBV9 to TRBJ1-6; 7 nucleotides align to TRBD1. This CDR3 region has 15 residues. Germline V CDR1 and CDR2: SGDLS, YYNGEE. Trimming removed 4 bases from V and 7 bases from J; junction bases left unmatched: 8. Here the CDR3 DNA reads TGTGCCAGCAGCATCGGACAGGACGGGAATTCACCCCTCCACTTT. This translates into CASSIGQDGNSPLHF.

J is TRBJ2-1 and V is TRBV12-5; the match to TRBD1 covers 8 bases. Germline-derived CDR1 and CDR2 are LGHNT and FRNRAP. This CDR3 region has 12 residues. The V and J ends lost 6 bases and 9 bases, in that order; junction bases with no gene match: 4. This CDR3 reads CASGDDRGEQFF. Here the CDR3 DNA reads TGTGCTAGTGGCGACGACAGGGGTGAGCAGTTCTTC. Together with reference TRBV12-5 and TRBJ2-1, the CDR3 gives the full variable domain: DARVTQTPRHKVTEMGQEVTMRCQPILGHNTVFWYRQTMMQGLELLAYFRNRAPLDDSGMPKDRFSAEMPDATLATLKIQPSEPRDSAVYFCASGDDRGEQFFGPGTRLTVL.

This chain connects TRBV4-3 to TRBJ2-7; TRBD2 agrees at 7 bases. Trimming at V came to 3 bases and at J to 5 bases, leaving 10 bases not matched to a gene. CDR1 is LGHNA and CDR2 is YSLEER in the germline V gene. The CDR3 loop spans 15 amino acids. This CDR3 reads CASSHDGTNRHEQYF. CDR3 nucleotide sequence: TGCGCCAGCAGCCATGATGGGACTAACCGCCACGAGCAGTACTTC.

V gene TRBV9 combines with J gene TRBJ2-1; D uncertain. Germline lookup yields CDR1 SGDLS and CDR2 YYNGEE. V lost 0 bases, J lost 9 bases, and 10 bases lay in between. This CDR3 is 13 amino acids long. CDR3 DNA: TGTGCCAGCAGCGTAGGAGGTTTCAGTGAGCAGTTCTTC. It yields the protein CASSVGGFSEQFF.

This clone was counted once. The chain couples TRBV19 to TRBJ1-2; D may be TRBD1 (5 bases). Germline-derived CDR1 and CDR2 are LNHDA and SQIVND (reference sequence). Trimming cost V 6 bases and J 8 bases, with 16 bases left between them. This CDR3 has 13 amino acids. Written as DNA, the CDR3 is TGTGCCAGTAGCGGGACGGACAAACGAGGCTACACCTTC. It specifies CASSGTDKRGYTF.

This clone was seen just once. The chain links TRBV18 to TRBJ2-2, with D possibly TRBD1 on 6 matching bases. Germline loops: CDR1 KGHSH, CDR2 LQKENI. With 4 bases removed from V and 0 bases from J, the gap between germline ends came to 18 bases. This CDR3 spans 18 amino acids. The DNA of the CDR3 is TGTGCCAGCTCACAGCCTTACAGGGACCCCACGAACACCGGGGAGCTGTTTTTT. It translates to CASSQPYRDPTNTGELFF.

This rearrangement joins TRBV11-3 to TRBJ2-2; unclear D gene. CDR1 and CDR2 (germline): SGHNT, YENEEA. The CDR3 is 15 amino acids. V lost 5 bases to trimming and J lost 4 bases, with 14 bases between them. CDR3 amino acids: CASSPARASTGELFF. DNA for the CDR3: TGTGCCAGCAGCCCCGCCCGGGCGTCCACCGGGGAGCTGTTTTTT.

This rearrangement joins TRBV30 to TRBJ2-7; 8 positions agree with TRBD2. Germline V gene sequence: CDR1 GTSNPN, CDR2 SVGIG (reference sequence). The CDR3 covers 14 residues. V gave up 0 bases and J gave up 5 bases; unmatched junction bases: 6. CDR3 DNA: TGTGCCTGGAGTGTAGGTAGCGGGATCCACGAGCAGTACTTC. It codes for CAWSVGSGIHEQYF.

The chain has TRBV9 and TRBJ1-3; D call uncertain. This CDR3 spans 15 amino acids. In germline, CDR1 is SGDLS, CDR2 YYNGEE. V was trimmed by 0 bases and J by 0 bases, leaving 7 bases between them. CDR3 DNA: TGTGCCAGCAGCGTAGATGGGGACTCTGGAAACACCATATATTTT. Amino acids: CASSVDGDSGNTIYF.